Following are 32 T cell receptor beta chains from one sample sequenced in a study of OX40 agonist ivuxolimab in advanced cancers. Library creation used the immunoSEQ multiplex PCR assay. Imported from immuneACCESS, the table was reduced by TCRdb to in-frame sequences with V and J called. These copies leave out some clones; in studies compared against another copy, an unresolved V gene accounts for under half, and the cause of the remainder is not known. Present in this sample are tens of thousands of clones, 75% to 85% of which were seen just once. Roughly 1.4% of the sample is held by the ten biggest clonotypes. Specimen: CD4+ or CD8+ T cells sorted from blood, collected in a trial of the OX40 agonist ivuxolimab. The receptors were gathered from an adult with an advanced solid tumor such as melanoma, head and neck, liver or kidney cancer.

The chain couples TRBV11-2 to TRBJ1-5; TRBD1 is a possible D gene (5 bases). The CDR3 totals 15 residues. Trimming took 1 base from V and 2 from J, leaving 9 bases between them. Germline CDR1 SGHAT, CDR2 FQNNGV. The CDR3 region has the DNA TGTGCCAGCAGCTTAGCCGGGGCGCGCAATCAGCCCCAGCATTTT. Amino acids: CASSLAGARNQPQHF.

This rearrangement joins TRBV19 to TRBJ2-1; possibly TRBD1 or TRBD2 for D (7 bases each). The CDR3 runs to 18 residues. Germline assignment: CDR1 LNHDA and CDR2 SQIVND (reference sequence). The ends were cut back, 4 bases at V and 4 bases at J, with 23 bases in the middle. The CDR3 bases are TGTGCCAGTAGTACCACCCCCCCGGGCAGGGGGGGGTACAATGAGCAGTTCTTC. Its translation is CASSTTPPGRGGYNEQFF.

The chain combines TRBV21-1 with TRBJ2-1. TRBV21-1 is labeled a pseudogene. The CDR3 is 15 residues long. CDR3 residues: CASSKIPGDEDEQFF. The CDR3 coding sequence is TGTGCCAGCAGCAAAATCCCCGGGGACGAGGATGAGCAGTTCTTC.

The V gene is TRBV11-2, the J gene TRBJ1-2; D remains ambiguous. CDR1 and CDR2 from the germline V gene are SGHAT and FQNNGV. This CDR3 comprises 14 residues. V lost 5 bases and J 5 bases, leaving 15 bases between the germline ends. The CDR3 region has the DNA TGTGCCAGCAGCCCTCCGGGAAAAGATTATGGCTACACCTTC. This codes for CASSPPGKDYGYTF.

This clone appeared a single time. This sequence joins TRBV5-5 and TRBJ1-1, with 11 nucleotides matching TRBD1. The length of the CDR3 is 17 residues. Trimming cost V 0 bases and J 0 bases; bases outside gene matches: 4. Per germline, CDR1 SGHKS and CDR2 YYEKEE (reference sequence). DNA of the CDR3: TGTGCCAGCAGCTTGGCCGGGACAGGGGGGATGAACACTGAAGCTTTCTTT. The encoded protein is CASSLAGTGGMNTEAFF.

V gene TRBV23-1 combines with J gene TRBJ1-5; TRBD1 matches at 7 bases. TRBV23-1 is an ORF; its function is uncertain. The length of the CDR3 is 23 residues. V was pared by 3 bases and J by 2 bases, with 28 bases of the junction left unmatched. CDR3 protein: CASSHIKTGSLSFYPNGNQPQHF. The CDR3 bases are TGCGCCAGCAGTCATATTAAGACAGGGAGCCTTTCTTTCTACCCAAATGGCAATCAGCCCCAGCATTTT.

The DNA for the CDR3 is TGTGCCAGCAGCTTAGGGGATTATAGCAATCAGCCCCAGCATTTT. Residues: CASSLGDYSNQPQHF. The rearrangement links TRBV7-8 to TRBJ1-5; D not resolved. The V end was cut by 1 base, the J end by 0 bases, with 7 bases between. The CDR3 totals 15 residues. Germline CDR1 reads SGHVS; CDR2 reads FQNEAQ. Drawing the rest from reference TRBV7-8 and TRBJ1-5, the complete variable domain is GAGVSQSPRYKVAKRGQDVALRCDPISGHVSLFWYQQALGQGPEFLTYFQNEAQLDKSGLPSDRFFAERPEGSVSTLKIQRTQQEDSAVYLCASSLGDYSNQPQHFGDGTRLSIL.

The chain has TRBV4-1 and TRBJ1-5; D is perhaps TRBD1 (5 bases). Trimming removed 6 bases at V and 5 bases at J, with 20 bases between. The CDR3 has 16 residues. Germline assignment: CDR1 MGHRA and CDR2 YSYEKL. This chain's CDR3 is CASSWDQTAGHQPQHF. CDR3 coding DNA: TGCGCCAGCAGTTGGGACCAAACCGCGGGACATCAGCCCCAGCATTTT.

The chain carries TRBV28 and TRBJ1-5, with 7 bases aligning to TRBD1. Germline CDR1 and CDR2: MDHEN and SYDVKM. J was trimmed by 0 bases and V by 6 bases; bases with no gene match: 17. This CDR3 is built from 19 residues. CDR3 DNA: TGTGCCAGCAGAACCATCTCCGGGACAGCAACCTATAGCAATCAGCCCCAGCATTTT. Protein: CASRTISGTATYSNQPQHF.

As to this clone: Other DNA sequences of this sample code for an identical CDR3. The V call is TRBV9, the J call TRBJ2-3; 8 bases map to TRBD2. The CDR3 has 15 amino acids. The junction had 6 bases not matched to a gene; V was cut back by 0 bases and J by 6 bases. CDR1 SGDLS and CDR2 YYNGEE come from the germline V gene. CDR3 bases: TGTGCCAGCAGCGTAGGGGGGCGGGGGGCGGATACGCAGTATTTT. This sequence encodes CASSVGGRGADTQYF. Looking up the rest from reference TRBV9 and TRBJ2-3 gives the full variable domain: DSGVTQTPKHLITATGQRVTLRCSPRSGDLSVYWYQQSLDQGLQFLIQYYNGEERAKGNILERFSAQQFPDLHSELNLSSLELGDSALYFCASSVGGRGADTQYFGPGTRLTVL.

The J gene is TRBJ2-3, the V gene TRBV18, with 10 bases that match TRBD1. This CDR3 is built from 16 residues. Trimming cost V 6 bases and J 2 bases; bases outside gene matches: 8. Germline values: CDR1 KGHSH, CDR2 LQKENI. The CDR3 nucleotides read TGTGCCAGCTCCCCCGGGACAGGGGCCTTCACAGATACGCAGTATTTT. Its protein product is CASSPGTGAFTDTQYF. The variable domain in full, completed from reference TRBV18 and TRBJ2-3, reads NAGVMQNPRHLVRRRGQEARLRCSPMKGHSHVYWYRQLPEEGLKFMVYLQKENIIDESGMPKERFSAEFPKEGPSILRIQQVVRGDSAAYFCASSPGTGAFTDTQYFGPGTRLTVL.

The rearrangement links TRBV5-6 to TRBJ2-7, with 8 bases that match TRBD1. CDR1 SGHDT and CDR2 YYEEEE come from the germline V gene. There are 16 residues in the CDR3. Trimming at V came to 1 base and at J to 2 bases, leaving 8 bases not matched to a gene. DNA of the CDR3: TGTGCCAGCAGCTTGCCCCGGGACAGGATAACCTACGAGCAGTACTTC. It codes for CASSLPRDRITYEQYF.

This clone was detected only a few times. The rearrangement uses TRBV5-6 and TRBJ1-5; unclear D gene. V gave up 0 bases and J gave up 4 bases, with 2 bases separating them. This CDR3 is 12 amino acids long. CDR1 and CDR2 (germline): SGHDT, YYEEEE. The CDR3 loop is CASSLANQPQHF. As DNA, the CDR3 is TGTGCCAGCAGCTTGGCGAATCAGCCCCAGCATTTT.

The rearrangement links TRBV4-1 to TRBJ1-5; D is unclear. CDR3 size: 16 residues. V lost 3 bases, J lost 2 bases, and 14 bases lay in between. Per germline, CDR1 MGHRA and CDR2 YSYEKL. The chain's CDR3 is CASSQPEIVGNQPQHF. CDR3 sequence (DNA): TGCGCCAGCAGCCAGCCCGAGATAGTGGGCAATCAGCCCCAGCATTTT.

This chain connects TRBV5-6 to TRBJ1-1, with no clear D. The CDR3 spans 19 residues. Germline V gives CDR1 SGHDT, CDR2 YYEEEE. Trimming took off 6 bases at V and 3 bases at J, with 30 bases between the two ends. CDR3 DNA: TGTGCCAGCACTTCAAACAAAATAGCCCACTGGGCGCGGCACACTGAAGCTTTCTTT. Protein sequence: CASTSNKIAHWARHTEAFF.

The CDR3 coding sequence is TGTGCCAGCAGCCGACTACTATTTCCCCCCGGGGAGCTGTTTTTT. Its protein product is CASSRLLFPPGELFF. The genes are TRBV11-2 and TRBJ2-2, with D tentatively TRBD2 (5 bases). The CDR3 is 15 amino acids. CDR1 is SGHAT and CDR2 is FQNNGV in the germline V gene. V was clipped by 5 bases and J by 6 bases, with 16 bases between them.

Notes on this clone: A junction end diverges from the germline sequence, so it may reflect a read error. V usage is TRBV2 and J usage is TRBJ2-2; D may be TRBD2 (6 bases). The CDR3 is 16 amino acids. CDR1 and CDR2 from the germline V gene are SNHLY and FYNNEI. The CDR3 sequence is CASRDYPGTPHRGAVF. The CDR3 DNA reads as TGTGCCAGCAGGGACTACCCCGGGACCCCTCACCGGGGAGCTGTTTTT.

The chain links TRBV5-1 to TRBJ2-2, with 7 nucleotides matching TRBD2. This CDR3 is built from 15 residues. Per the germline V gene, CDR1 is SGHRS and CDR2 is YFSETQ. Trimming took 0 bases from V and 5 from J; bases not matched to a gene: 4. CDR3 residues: CASSLVQGGTGELFF. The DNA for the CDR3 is TGCGCCAGCAGCTTGGTGCAGGGAGGGACCGGGGAGCTGTTTTTT.

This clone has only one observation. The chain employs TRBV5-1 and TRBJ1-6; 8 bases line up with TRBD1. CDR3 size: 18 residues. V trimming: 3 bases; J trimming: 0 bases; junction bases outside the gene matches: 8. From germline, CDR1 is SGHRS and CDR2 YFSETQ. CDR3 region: CASSSGQGLSSYNSPLHF. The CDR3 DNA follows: TGCGCCAGCAGCTCAGGACAGGGATTAAGCTCCTATAATTCACCCCTCCACTTT.

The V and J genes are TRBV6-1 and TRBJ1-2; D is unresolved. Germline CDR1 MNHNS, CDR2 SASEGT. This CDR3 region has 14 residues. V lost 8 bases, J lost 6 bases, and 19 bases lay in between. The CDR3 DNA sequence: TGTGCCAGCGGCCGGACCGCCGAGACCGATGGCTACACCTTC. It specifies CASGRTAETDGYTF.

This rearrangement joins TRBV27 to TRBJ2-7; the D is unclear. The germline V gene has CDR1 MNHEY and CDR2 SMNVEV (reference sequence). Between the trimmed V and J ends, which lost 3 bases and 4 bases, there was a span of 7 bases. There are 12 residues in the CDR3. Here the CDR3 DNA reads TGTGCCAGCAGTTTTGAAGGGTACGAGCAGTACTTC. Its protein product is CASSFEGYEQYF.

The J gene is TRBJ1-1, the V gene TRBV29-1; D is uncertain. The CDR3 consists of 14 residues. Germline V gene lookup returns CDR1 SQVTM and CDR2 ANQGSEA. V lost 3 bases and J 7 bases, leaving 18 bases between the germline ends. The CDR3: CSVDSATVVGEAFF. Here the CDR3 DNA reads TGCAGCGTTGATTCGGCGACCGTAGTCGGTGAAGCTTTCTTT. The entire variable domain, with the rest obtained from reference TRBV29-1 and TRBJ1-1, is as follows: SAVISQKPSRDICQRGTSLTIQCQVDSQVTMMFWYRQQPGQSLTLIATANQGSEATYESGFVIDKFPISRPNLTFSTLTVSNMSPEDSSIYLCSVDSATVVGEAFFGQGTRLTVV.

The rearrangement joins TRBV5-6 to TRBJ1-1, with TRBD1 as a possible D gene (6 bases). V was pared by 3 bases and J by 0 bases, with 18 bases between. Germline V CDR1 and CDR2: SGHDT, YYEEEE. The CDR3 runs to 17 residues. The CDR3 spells CASSWGLSGSMNTEAFF. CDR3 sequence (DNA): TGTGCCAGCAGCTGGGGGCTGTCGGGCAGCATGAACACTGAAGCTTTCTTT.

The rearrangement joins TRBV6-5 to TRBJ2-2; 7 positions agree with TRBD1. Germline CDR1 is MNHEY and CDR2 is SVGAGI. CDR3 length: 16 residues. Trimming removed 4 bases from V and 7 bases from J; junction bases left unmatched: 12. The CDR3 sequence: CASSLQTGMIGGELFF. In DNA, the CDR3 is TGTGCCAGCAGTTTACAGACAGGGATGATTGGCGGGGAGCTGTTTTTT.

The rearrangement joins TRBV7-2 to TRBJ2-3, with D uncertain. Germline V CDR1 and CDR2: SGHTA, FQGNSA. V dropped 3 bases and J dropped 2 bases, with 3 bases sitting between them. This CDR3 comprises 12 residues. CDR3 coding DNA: TGTGCCAGCAGCTTCTTCACAGATACGCAGTATTTT. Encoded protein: CASSFFTDTQYF.

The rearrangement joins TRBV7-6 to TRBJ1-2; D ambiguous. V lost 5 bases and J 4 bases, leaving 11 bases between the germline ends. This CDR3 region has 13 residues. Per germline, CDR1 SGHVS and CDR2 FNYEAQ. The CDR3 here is CASSRDPGYGYTF. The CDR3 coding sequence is TGTGCCAGCAGCAGAGACCCAGGCTATGGCTACACCTTC.

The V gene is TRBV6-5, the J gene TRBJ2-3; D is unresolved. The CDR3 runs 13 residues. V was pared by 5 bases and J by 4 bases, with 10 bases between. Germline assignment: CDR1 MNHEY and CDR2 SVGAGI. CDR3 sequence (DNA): TGTGCCAGCAGTCGGCCGGTTTCAGATACGCAGTATTTT. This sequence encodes CASSRPVSDTQYF.

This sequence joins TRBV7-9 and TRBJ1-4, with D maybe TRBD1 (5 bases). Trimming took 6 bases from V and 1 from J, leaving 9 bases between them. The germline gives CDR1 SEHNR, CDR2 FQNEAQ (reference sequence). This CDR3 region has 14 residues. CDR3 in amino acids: CASRLTGTNEKLFF. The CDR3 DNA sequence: TGTGCCAGCAGACTAACAGGAACTAATGAAAAACTGTTTTTT. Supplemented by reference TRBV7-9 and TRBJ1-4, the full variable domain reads DTGVSQNPRHKITKRGQNVTFRCDPISEHNRLYWYRQTLGQGPEFLTYFQNEAQLEKSRLLSDRFSAERPKGSFSTLEIQRTEQGDSAMYLCASRLTGTNEKLFFGSGTQLSVL.

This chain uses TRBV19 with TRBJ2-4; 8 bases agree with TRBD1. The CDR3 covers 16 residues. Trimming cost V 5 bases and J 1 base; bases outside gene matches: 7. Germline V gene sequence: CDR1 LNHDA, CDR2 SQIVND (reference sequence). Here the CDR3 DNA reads TGTGCCAGTAGTGGCACAGGGGGTAGGGCCAAAAACATTCAGTACTTC. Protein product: CASSGTGGRAKNIQYF. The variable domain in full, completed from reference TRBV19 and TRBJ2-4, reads DGGITQSPKYLFRKEGQNVTLSCEQNLNHDAMYWYRQDPGQGLRLIYYSQIVNDFQKGDIAEGYSVSREKKESFPLTVTSAQKNPTAFYLCASSGTGGRAKNIQYFGAGTRLSVL.

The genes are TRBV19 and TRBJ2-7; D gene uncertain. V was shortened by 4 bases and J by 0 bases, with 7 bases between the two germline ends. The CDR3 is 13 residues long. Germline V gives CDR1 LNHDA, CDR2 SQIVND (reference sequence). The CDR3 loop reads CASSTGVSYEQYF. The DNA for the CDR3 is TGTGCCAGTAGTACTGGGGTCTCCTACGAGCAGTACTTC.

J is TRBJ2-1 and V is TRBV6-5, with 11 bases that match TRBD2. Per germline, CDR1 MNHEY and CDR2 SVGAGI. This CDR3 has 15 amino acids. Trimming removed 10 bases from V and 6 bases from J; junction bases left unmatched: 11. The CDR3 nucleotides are TGTGCCACCCGAGGGCTAGCGGGGGGCCTCAATGAGCAGTTCTTC. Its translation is CATRGLAGGLNEQFF.

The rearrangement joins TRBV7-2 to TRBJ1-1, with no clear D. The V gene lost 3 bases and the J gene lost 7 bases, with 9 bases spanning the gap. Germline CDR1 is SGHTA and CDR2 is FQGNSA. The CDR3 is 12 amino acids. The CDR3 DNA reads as TGTGCCAGCAGCTTCAGTCGGGGTGAAGCTTTCTTT. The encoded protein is CASSFSRGEAFF.